The 18 T cell receptor beta chains reported below all come from one sample, sequenced in a study of CD8 T cells in ankylosing spondylitis. The antigens these receptors bind are not known. Via MiXCR, TCRdb re-called the 5' RACE reads, giving one row per CDR3 protein. The repertoire holds around 390,000 distinct CDR3 sequences, with about 20% as singletons. General study results and limits: Ankylosing spondylitis blood appeared to carry a characteristic TCR beta motif of roughly 8 highly homologous variants.

Sequences were obtained from blood, either unsorted or a sorted T cell fraction (not recorded which). These receptors were collected from a male donor with ankylosing spondylitis.

This clonotype was observed a handful of times. V and J are TRBV3-1 and TRBJ2-3, with D possibly TRBD2 on 7 matching bases. The CDR3 contains 16 residues. The germline CDR1 and CDR2 sequences are LGHDT and YNNKEL (reference sequence). Trimming took 0 bases from V and 4 from J, leaving 14 bases between them. CDR3 protein: CASSQDRGAIADTQYF. In nucleotides, the CDR3 is TGTGCCAGCAGCCAAGACCGGGGGGCGATTGCAGATACGCAGTATTTT.

The chain is built from TRBV5-1 and TRBJ2-7; 9 positions agree with TRBD2. Trimming at V came to 5 bases and at J to 6 bases, leaving 12 bases not matched to a gene. This CDR3 has 15 amino acids. Germline V CDR1 and CDR2: SGHRS, YFSETQ. The CDR3 reads CASSSIAGVPLEQYF. DNA of the CDR3: TGCGCCAGCAGTTCTATAGCGGGAGTTCCACTCGAGCAGTACTTC.

The rearrangement joins TRBV23-1 to TRBJ2-1, with D uncertain. TRBV23-1 is an open reading frame, and its role is uncertain. V lost 0 bases and J 1 base, leaving 10 bases between the germline ends. This CDR3 region has 16 residues. The CDR3: CASSQSAEHSYNEQFF. For the CDR3, the DNA is TGCGCCAGCAGTCAATCGGCCGAACATTCCTACAATGAGCAGTTCTTC.

The gene calls are TRBV10-3 and TRBJ2-3, with 12 bases fitting TRBD2. This CDR3 has 13 residues. The germline V gene encodes CDR1 ENHRY and CDR2 SYGVKD. CDR3 amino acids: CATVLAGGDTQYF. DNA for the CDR3: TGTGCAACCGTACTAGCGGGAGGCGATACGCAGTATTTT.

This clonotype was counted a few times. The chain combines TRBV12-3 or TRBV12-4 with TRBJ2-7, with 10 bases matching TRBD1. V lost 3 bases, J lost 2 bases, and 13 bases stayed unmatched. CDR3 length: 18 amino acids. CDR3 sequence: CASSLYRGQGKTPYEQYF. In DNA, the CDR3 is TGTGCCAGCAGTTTGTACCGGGGACAGGGGAAAACCCCCTACGAGCAGTACTTC.

This clonotype showed up just a few times. The chain carries TRBV20-1 and TRBJ1-3; D unclear. The CDR3 sequence is 14 residues long. Looked up from germline, CDR1 is DFQATT and CDR2 is SNEGSKA (reference sequence). V was clipped by 5 bases and J by 0 bases, with 11 bases between them. The CDR3 sequence: CSAGRPTSGNTIYF. DNA for the CDR3: TGCAGTGCTGGGAGACCGACCTCTGGAAACACCATATATTTT.

The V gene is TRBV10-3, the J gene TRBJ1-1; D not resolved. V was trimmed by 0 bases and J by 4 bases, leaving 9 bases between them. The CDR3 has 14 amino acids. Germline assignment: CDR1 ENHRY and CDR2 SYGVKD. The CDR3 region is CAISESPLGTEAFF. CDR3 DNA: TGTGCCATCAGTGAGTCCCCGCTCGGCACTGAAGCTTTCTTT.

V gene TRBV5-1 combines with J gene TRBJ1-6; perhaps TRBD1 as D (5 bases). CDR1 is SGHRS, CDR2 YFSETQ, per germline. Trimming stripped 4 bases from V and 0 bases from J, with 8 bases between. The CDR3 is 15 residues long. CDR3 in amino acids: CASSLGGSYNSPLHF. The CDR3 nucleotides are TGCGCCAGCAGCCTCGGGGGCTCCTATAATTCACCCCTCCACTTT. Drawing the rest from reference TRBV5-1 and TRBJ1-6, the complete variable domain is KAGVTQTPRYLIKTRGQQVTLSCSPISGHRSVSWYQQTPGQGLQFLFEYFSETQRNKGNFPGRFSGRQFSNSRSEMNVSTLELGDSALYLCASSLGGSYNSPLHFGNGTRLTVT.

The gene calls are TRBV20-1 and TRBJ2-3; D gene ambiguous. In germline, CDR1 is DFQATT, CDR2 SNEGSKA (reference sequence). CDR3 length: 13 amino acids. Trimming pared 1 base from V and 5 bases from J, leaving 10 bases between. The CDR3 DNA follows: TGCAGTGCTAGAGCCCAGCCCGTAGATACGCAGTATTTT. It codes for CSARAQPVDTQYF.

The rearrangement uses TRBV10-3 and TRBJ1-4; D is perhaps TRBD1 (6 bases). CDR1 is ENHRY, CDR2 SYGVKD, per germline. This CDR3 comprises 14 residues. V was shortened by 3 bases and J by 8 bases, with 13 bases between the two germline ends. CDR3 DNA sequence: TGTGCCATCAGTGACTCAGGGGTCAAGGAAAAACTGTTTTTT. Its protein is CAISDSGVKEKLFF.

J is TRBJ2-1 and V is TRBV6-1; D is perhaps TRBD1 (8 bases). The length of the CDR3 is 13 residues. Germline V lookup: CDR1 MNHNS, CDR2 SASEGT. V was shortened by 5 bases and J by 8 bases, with 13 bases between the two germline ends. The CDR3 region is CASSRQGRDEQFF. The CDR3 region has the DNA TGTGCCAGCAGTAGACAGGGGAGGGATGAGCAGTTCTTC.

The chain is built from TRBV6-1 and TRBJ2-7; weak D call: TRBD2 (6 bases). V was trimmed by 6 bases and J by 3 bases, leaving 15 bases between them. The CDR3 has 14 residues. Germline V gene sequence: CDR1 MNHNS, CDR2 SASEGT. The CDR3 nucleotides read TGTGCCAGCAGACCCCCGGGAGATAACTACGAGCAGTACTTC. Protein product: CASRPPGDNYEQYF.

This clonotype has more than one count but fewer than ten. The rearrangement links TRBV5-1 to TRBJ1-1; TRBD1 matches at 7 bases. In germline, CDR1 is SGHRS, CDR2 YFSETQ. The CDR3 contains 14 residues. V trimming: 4 bases; J trimming: 0 bases; junction bases outside the gene matches: 3. For the CDR3, the DNA is TGCGCCAGCAGCAAAGGGACAGTGAACACTGAAGCTTTCTTT. It encodes CASSKGTVNTEAFF.

Ten or more counts support this clonotype. This chain links TRBV29-1 with TRBJ2-2; 9 bases agree with TRBD1. The CDR3 is 14 residues long. Per germline, CDR1 SQVTM and CDR2 ANQGSEA. The J segment lost 3 bases and the V segment lost 6 bases, leaving 5 bases of the junction unmatched. CDR3 sequence: CSVLRQGDTGELFF. The CDR3 DNA reads as TGCAGCGTCCTTCGACAGGGGGACACCGGGGAGCTGTTTTTT.

The rearrangement uses TRBV19 and TRBJ1-1; 7 bases line up with TRBD1. Germline trimming cut 6 bases from V and 6 bases from J; bases unmatched to any gene: 10. Germline CDR1 LNHDA, CDR2 SQIVND (reference sequence). This CDR3 comprises 14 residues. The CDR3 loop is CASRNRGRSAEAFF. CDR3 coding DNA: TGTGCCAGTAGGAACAGGGGAAGGTCGGCTGAAGCTTTCTTT.

For the CDR3, the DNA is TGCAGTGCCTTGGGGACTAGCGGATACAATGAGCAGTTCTTC. Translated, it gives CSALGTSGYNEQFF. The chain uses TRBV20-1 and TRBJ2-1, with 11 bases identical to TRBD2. With 6 bases clipped from V and 4 bases from J, the junction kept 5 bases outside the gene matches. Germline V gives CDR1 DFQATT, CDR2 SNEGSKA (reference sequence). The length of the CDR3 is 14 residues.

This clonotype was counted a few times. V usage is TRBV29-1 and J usage is TRBJ1-3, with 7 bases matching TRBD1. The CDR3 runs to 14 residues. Germline V gene sequence: CDR1 SQVTM, CDR2 ANQGSEA. The ends lost 3 bases at V and 3 bases at J; junction bases unmatched: 5. The CDR3 DNA follows: TGCAGCGTTGAGAGGACAGGCGGTGGAAACACCATATATTTT. As protein: CSVERTGGGNTIYF.

The chain uses TRBV20-1 and TRBJ2-1, with TRBD2 identical over 8 bases. The V and J ends lost 2 bases and 0 bases, in that order; junction bases with no gene match: 3. Germline V gene data show CDR1 as DFQATT and CDR2 as SNEGSKA (reference sequence). CDR3 size: 15 residues. In nucleotides, the CDR3 is TGCAGTGCTAGACCCAGCGGGAGCTCCTACAATGAGCAGTTCTTC. It codes for CSARPSGSSYNEQFF.